The rows below give T cell receptor beta chains drawn from one sample of a study of blood T cell repertoires in COVID-19. Clones were read by immunoSEQ multiplex PCR, and TCRdb kept only the in-frame ones, dropping some. The sample carries approximately 110,000 clones, more than 75% recorded once. What was sequenced was peripheral blood. Receptors originate from a man aged 35-49 years with acute or convalescent COVID-19. Each CDR3 is given without its conserved first and last residue.

J	V	CDR3
TRBJ2-5	TRBV18	ASSLRLAGDETQY
TRBJ1-4	TRBV2	ASSGVDRYEKLF
TRBJ2-1	TRBV10-3	AISETGYNEQF
TRBJ1-2	TRBV19	ASSTGTGGVNYGYT
TRBJ1-1	TRBV11-3	ASSLGRGSEAF
TRBJ1-5	TRBV27	ASKTGGHNQPQH
TRBJ2-7	TRBV6-2/TRBV6-3	ASSPESIAGPAEQY
TRBJ2-7	TRBV7-2	ASSLARSAEEQY
TRBJ1-1	TRBV6-2/TRBV6-3	ASSYSQGSTEAF
TRBJ1-5	TRBV7-2	ASSFRAENQPQH
TRBJ1-5	TRBV30	AWSVGDRGRRNQPQH
TRBJ1-2	TRBV9	ASSPGRGSMSGYT
TRBJ1-5	TRBV6-2/TRBV6-3	ASSTGQGGNQPQH
TRBJ2-1	TRBV28	ASSLGGANNEQF
TRBJ1-2	TRBV30	AGTGNGYT
TRBJ2-1	TRBV4-1	ASSLDPSGGYNEQF
TRBJ1-2	TRBV28	ASATGGNPSYGYT
TRBJ2-5	TRBV4-1	ASSQVGQGGETQY
TRBJ1-2	TRBV14	ASTSRQGALDGYT
TRBJ2-2	TRBV12-3/TRBV12-4	ASSLERAGELF
TRBJ2-2	TRBV7-9	ASSVPGLANTGELF
TRBJ1-3	TRBV9	ASSPKSRGNTIY
TRBJ2-7	TRBV29-1	SVTLDREEQY
TRBJ2-1	TRBV6-2/TRBV6-3	ASSRTGLPNNEQF
TRBJ2-3	TRBV7-9	ASWGTAPDTQY
TRBJ1-6	TRBV19	ASRLGQAGGTLH
TRBJ1-3	TRBV5-1	ASSLVGTGPGNTIY
TRBJ2-5	TRBV27	ASSQGARAQETQY
TRBJ1-1	TRBV5-1	ASCERTGDTEAF
TRBJ2-6	TRBV14	ASSQVGLFSGGSGANVLT
TRBJ1-1	TRBV6-4	ASSDTDSTGEAF
TRBJ1-6	TRBV7-6	ASSPDGKVNSPLH
TRBJ1-2	TRBV30	AWSVAGYDYGYT
TRBJ2-1	TRBV2	ASRSGGSYNEQF
TRBJ1-6	TRBV6-2/TRBV6-3	ASIPSGLNSPLH
TRBJ2-1	TRBV27	ASNIAGGGYNEQF
TRBJ2-3	TRBV9	ASSVGALAGGADTQY
TRBJ1-2	TRBV15	ATSRDLGTYHGYT
TRBJ1-5	TRBV12-5	ASGFPSGGLSGNQPQH
TRBJ2-1	TRBV7-9	ASSSILGGAREQF
TRBJ2-1	TRBV28	ASIGAPYNEQF
TRBJ1-1	TRBV7-8	ASSTDSSNTEAF
TRBJ2-1	TRBV19	ASSTPRGISYNEQF
TRBJ1-2	TRBV3-1/TRBV3-2	ASSQDLPQDYGYT
TRBJ1-2	TRBV2	ASGGTGVTYGYT
TRBJ2-5	TRBV7-9	AASTGVVETQY
TRBJ2-5	TRBV5-1	ASSSITGAGKNQETQY
TRBJ2-6	TRBV5-4	ASSRTGGLSGANVLT
TRBJ2-1	TRBV15	ATSGASGIHNEQF
TRBJ1-2	TRBV19	ASSEGAPLAKYGYT
TRBJ2-7	TRBV29-1	SVLTVKGEQY
TRBJ1-2	TRBV6-5	ASSKTENYGYT
TRBJ2-7	TRBV2	ASSEQLSSYEQY
TRBJ1-2	TRBV7-9	ASSPEGYGYT
TRBJ1-1	TRBV5-1	ASSLGDRGPSGTEAF
TRBJ2-5	TRBV19	ASSPDSQETQY
TRBJ1-5	TRBV10-3	AIRRGTDSNQPQH